The entry below describes one TCR beta chain. The data originate from a study of blood T cell repertoires in COVID-19. Authors' data handling: Nucleated cell number was recorded as an estimate derived from reference gene primer amplification. Generated by immunoSEQ multiplex PCR, the TCRdb table keeps only in-frame clones and is missing some. Clone size and the V and J calls come from that table; the DNA yielded D and trimming. The sample lists around 69,000 clones, about four fifths occurring once. Germline V gene lookup returns CDR1 SGHTS and CDR2 YDEGEE. The CDR3 length is 16 residues. The V segment lost 7 bases and the J segment 0 bases; nucleotides outside the gene matches: 10.

V is TRBV5-8 and J is TRBJ2-7; 10 nucleotides align to TRBD2. The TCR originated in a man aged 45-65 years with active COVID-19. Sequenced: peripheral blood. This CDR3 reads CASLSGRAFSSYEQYF. The CDR3 DNA follows: TGTGCCAGCCTGAGCGGGAGGGCCTTTAGCTCCTACGAGCAGTACTTC.